Detailed here is one TCR beta chain. Its target is unknown. This sample was taken from a study of OX40 agonist ivuxolimab in advanced cancers. The CDR3 sequence is 13 residues long. Germline CDR1 SQVTM, CDR2 ANQGSEA. After removal of 7 bases from V and 5 bases from J, the junction contained 7 bases not matched to a gene. Sequencing used immunoSEQ multiplex PCR; TCRdb keeps in-frame clones, though not all of them. The table includes about 64,000 clones, around 90% detected once. Findings and limits, study-wide: Normalized T-cell clonal expansion was also low in some nonresponders. On average, CD8+ T cells had more expanded clones than CD4+.

The sequenced sample was CD4+ or CD8+ T cells sorted from blood, obtained in a trial of the OX40 agonist ivuxolimab. This chain links TRBV29-1 with TRBJ2-5, with TRBD1 matching 10 bases. This clonotype was sampled from an adult with an advanced solid tumor such as melanoma, head and neck, liver or kidney cancer. The CDR3 spells CSALTGGAETQYF. CDR3 sequence (DNA): TGCAGCGCCTTGACAGGGGGCGCTGAGACCCAGTACTTC.